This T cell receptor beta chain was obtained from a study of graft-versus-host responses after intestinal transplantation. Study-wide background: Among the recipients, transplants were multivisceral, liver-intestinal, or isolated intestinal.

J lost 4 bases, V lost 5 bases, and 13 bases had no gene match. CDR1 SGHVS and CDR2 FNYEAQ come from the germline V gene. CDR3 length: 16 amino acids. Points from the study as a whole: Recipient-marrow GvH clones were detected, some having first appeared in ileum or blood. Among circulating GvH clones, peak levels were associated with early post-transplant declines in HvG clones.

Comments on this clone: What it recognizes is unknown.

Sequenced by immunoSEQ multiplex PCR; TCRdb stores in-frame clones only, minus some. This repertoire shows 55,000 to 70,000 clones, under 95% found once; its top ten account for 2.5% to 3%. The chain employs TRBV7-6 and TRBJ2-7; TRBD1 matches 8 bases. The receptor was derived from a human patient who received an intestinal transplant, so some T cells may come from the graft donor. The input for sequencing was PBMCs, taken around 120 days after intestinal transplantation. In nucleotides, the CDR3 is TGTGCCAGCAGCCCTAGCCCCCGGACAGGGATATACGAGCAGTACTTC. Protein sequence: CASSPSPRTGIYEQYF.